This T cell receptor (beta chain) is drawn from a study of blood T cell repertoires in COVID-19. About the research overall: Researchers got acute and convalescent COVID-19 samples from the United States, Italy and Spain.

Per the original data handling: Reference gene primer amplification yielded estimated nucleated cell counts. Assay: immunoSEQ multiplex PCR; the TCRdb copy retains only in-frame clones and omits some. Clone size and V and J calls were adopted from that table, with D and trimming inferred from the DNA. The sample includes roughly 250,000 clones, roughly 80% of them seen just once. CDR3 length equals 15 residues. V was cut by 1 base and J by 0 bases, with 11 bases left in between. CDR1 and CDR2 from the germline V gene are SGHRS and YFSETQ. The sequenced material came from peripheral blood. The sequence was collected from a woman older than 75 with acute or convalescent COVID-19. The genes are TRBV5-1 and TRBJ2-7; D unclear. In nucleotides, the CDR3 is TGCGCCAGCAGCTTGTCGCGTAAGAGCTCCTACGAGCAGTACTTC. Protein sequence: CASSLSRKSSYEQYF.